Below are 22 T cell receptor beta chains sequenced from a single sample in a study of blood T cells in healthy people across ages. Through a sample-barcoded 5' primer and a J-beta primer mix, a second PCR was run for roughly 6 to 11 cycles. TCRdb redid the calling of the 5' RACE reads with MiXCR, one entry per CDR3 protein. There are 710,000 or so distinct CDR3 sequences in the sample; roughly 32% occur only once, and less than 20% lies in the top ten. Sequencing was carried out using blood. These receptors originate from a woman aged 80 or over in good health.

A few counts support this clonotype. The chain recombines TRBV4-3 with TRBJ1-3, with D possibly being TRBD1 (5 bases). V lost 0 bases to trimming and J lost 2 bases, with 5 bases between them. CDR3 length: 14 residues. CDR1 is LGHNA and CDR2 is YSLEER in the germline V gene. CDR3 nucleotide sequence: TGCGCCAGCAGCCAAGAGGGGGCTGGAAACACCATATATTTT. Translating gives CASSQEGAGNTIYF.

Only a few counts were recorded for this clonotype. Just one base apart from a much larger clone, this may be a read error. The V gene is TRBV18, the J gene TRBJ1-1; no clear D. The CDR3 is 13 residues long. Germline V lookup: CDR1 KGHSH, CDR2 LQKENI. The DNA for the CDR3 is TGTGCCGGCTCACCCAAGATGAACACTGAAGCTTTCTTT. Translating it yields CAGSPKMNTEAFF.

The chain employs TRBV27 and TRBJ2-7; the match to TRBD2 covers 8 bases. This CDR3 has 14 residues. V lost 7 bases and J lost 0; bases outside the gene matches: 5. Germline values: CDR1 MNHEY, CDR2 SMNVEV (reference sequence). The CDR3 sequence is CASKLGTSSYEQYF. The CDR3, as DNA: TGTGCCAGCAAATTGGGGACTAGCTCCTACGAGCAGTACTTC.

This clonotype was counted at least ten times. This chain connects TRBV5-1 to TRBJ2-3; TRBD2 matches at 9 bases. V was pared by 4 bases and J by 2 bases, with 2 bases of the junction left unmatched. CDR1 and CDR2 (germline): SGHRS, YFSETQ. CDR3 size: 14 residues. The CDR3 here is CASSGGRDTDTQYF. The CDR3 bases are TGCGCCAGCAGCGGCGGGAGGGACACAGATACGCAGTATTTT.

This clonotype has only one observation. V is TRBV27 and J is TRBJ2-5, with TRBD1 matching over 11 bases. The CDR3 has 16 residues. Germline V lookup: CDR1 MNHEY, CDR2 SMNVEV (reference sequence). J was trimmed by 6 bases and V by 5 bases; bases with no gene match: 11. CDR3 nucleotide sequence: TGTGCCAGCAGTCGCTTCTCCGGGACAGGGGGACAGACCCAGTACTTC. It codes for CASSRFSGTGGQTQYF.

This clonotype has more than one count but fewer than ten. This may be a read error: a much more frequent sequence differs by one nucleotide. V gene TRBV2 combines with J gene TRBJ2-1; D may be TRBD2 (5 bases). Trimming pared 6 bases from V and 2 bases from J, leaving 11 bases between. Germline CDR1 is SNHLY and CDR2 is FYNNEI. The CDR3 runs 14 residues. CDR3 loop: CASRDWTAYNEQFF. As DNA, the CDR3 is TGTGCCAGCAGGGACTGGACCGCCTACAATGAGCAGTTCTTC.

This clonotype was detected many times. CDR3 protein: CASSSASAYEQYF. CDR3 DNA: TGCGCCAGCAGCAGTGCGTCCGCGTACGAGCAGTACTTC. The chain combines TRBV4-3 with TRBJ2-7; the D is unclear. Trimming removed 5 bases at V and 4 bases at J, with 12 bases between. The CDR3 has 13 amino acids. Germline V gene data show CDR1 as LGHNA and CDR2 as YSLEER.

This clonotype was counted at least ten times. The chain uses TRBV20-1 and TRBJ2-5, with 12 bases that match TRBD2. This CDR3 is 15 amino acids long. V shed 1 base, J shed 5 bases, and the junction held 5 bases outside the gene matches. Germline V CDR1 and CDR2: DFQATT, SNEGSKA (reference sequence). The CDR3 bases are TGCAGTGCTAGAGCTCAGCTAGCGGGGGGGGAGACCCAGTACTTC. Its protein product is CSARAQLAGGETQYF.

This clonotype was picked up many times. CDR3: CASSPQDRGLSGANVLTF. CDR3 bases: TGTGCCAGCAGCCCTCAGGACAGGGGACTCTCTGGGGCCAACGTCCTGACTTTC. The V call is TRBV4-2, the J call TRBJ2-6; TRBD1 matches 9 bases. Trimming at V came to 4 bases and at J to 0 bases, leaving 7 bases not matched to a gene. Germline V gene lookup returns CDR1 LGHNA and CDR2 YNFKEQ. The CDR3 contains 18 residues.

This clonotype was recorded many times. The chain joins TRBV6-2 or TRBV6-3 to TRBJ2-3; 12 nucleotides match TRBD2. CDR1 is MNHEY, CDR2 SVGEGT, per germline. There are 15 residues in the CDR3. Unmatched junction bases numbered 4, after V lost 6 bases and J lost 3 bases. The CDR3 coding sequence is TGTGCCAGCAGACCTAGCGGGGGGGCGACAGATACGCAGTATTTT. This sequence encodes CASRPSGGATDTQYF.

To note about this clonotype: A read error is possible here, since a much larger clone lies one base away. The rearrangement links TRBV12-3 or TRBV12-4 to TRBJ1-3, with 9 bases identical to TRBD1. This CDR3 contains 15 residues. CDR3 bases: TGTGCCAGCAGTCTCACAGGGGGCTCTGGAAGCACCATATATTTT. It encodes CASSLTGGSGSTIYF.

This clonotype was recorded a few times. Sequence at one end of the junction differs from germline and may be a read error. The chain employs TRBV18 and TRBJ2-2; 9 nucleotides agree with TRBD2. The germline gives CDR1 KGHSH, CDR2 LQKENI. This CDR3 contains 17 residues. CDR3 DNA: TGTGCCAGCTCACCACCGGGACTAGCCCAGAACACCGGGGAGCGGTTTTTT. Translating gives CASSPPGLAQNTGERFF.

This chain connects TRBV20-1 to TRBJ1-2; D may be TRBD1 (6 bases). The ends were cut back, 2 bases at V and 6 bases at J, with 13 bases in the middle. Germline lookup yields CDR1 DFQATT and CDR2 SNEGSKA (reference sequence). CDR3 length equals 13 residues. Written as DNA, the CDR3 is TGCAGTGCTAGATCGGGGGGGCGGAATGGCTACACCTTC. This gives the protein CSARSGGRNGYTF.

V and J are TRBV24-1 and TRBJ1-2, with unresolved D. Germline lookup yields CDR1 KGHDR and CDR2 SFDVKD. V shed 6 bases and J shed 3 bases, with 4 bases lying between them. This CDR3 comprises 11 residues. In nucleotides, the CDR3 is TGTGCCACCAGTTCTGACTATGGCTACACCTTC. It encodes CATSSDYGYTF.

This clonotype showed up many times. V is TRBV4-2 and J is TRBJ2-3; 9 bases fit TRBD2. Germline loops: CDR1 LGHNA, CDR2 YNFKEQ. V was pared by 1 base and J by 6 bases, with 14 bases of the junction left unmatched. This CDR3 has 18 amino acids. In nucleotides, the CDR3 is TGTGCCAGCAGCCAAGGGGAGTTAGCGGGGGCCCTAAGGGATACGCAGTATTTT. Protein: CASSQGELAGALRDTQYF.

This rearrangement joins TRBV28 to TRBJ2-3, with D perhaps assigned TRBD1 or TRBD2 (5 bases each). V was cut by 1 base and J by 3 bases, with 11 bases left in between. Germline-derived CDR1 and CDR2 are MDHEN and SYDVKM. There are 15 residues in the CDR3. CDR3 in DNA: TGTGCCAGCAGTTTATCGGGGTGGGGGACAGATACGCAGTATTTT. Translated, it gives CASSLSGWGTDTQYF.

In its sample, this clonotype was seen a few times. This may arise from a read error, as a much more abundant clone is one base away. CDR3 region: CASSQDDGERANVRTF. The CDR3 nucleotides read TGTGCCAGCAGCCAAGATGATGGGGAGAGGGCCAACGTCCGGACTTTC. V gene TRBV4-2 combines with J gene TRBJ2-6, with a weak D call TRBD2 (5 bases). The germline V gene has CDR1 LGHNA and CDR2 YNFKEQ. This CDR3 region has 16 residues.

This clonotype appeared a few times. A much larger clone sits a single nucleotide away, making a read error possible. This CDR3 reads CASSYSGTNCGYTF. The DNA for the CDR3 is TGTGCCAGCAGTTACTCAGGGACTAACTGTGGCTACACCTTC. This chain uses TRBV6-6 with TRBJ1-2, with a weak D call TRBD1 (5 bases). The CDR3 extends over 14 amino acids. From germline, CDR1 is MNHNY and CDR2 SVGAGI (reference sequence).

Turning to this clonotype: Since a much larger clone is just one base distant, this may be a read error. The V and J genes are TRBV30 and TRBJ2-1; D call uncertain. Germline CDR1 GTSNPN, CDR2 SVGIG (reference sequence). The CDR3 has 12 residues. The DNA of the CDR3 is TGTGTCTGGAGTACCACCAACAATGAGCAGTTCTTC. It translates to CVWSTTNNEQFF.

About this clonotype itself: Relative to the germline gene, one junction end is altered; a read error may explain this. The V call is TRBV12-3 or TRBV12-4, the J call TRBJ1-1; 7 bases match TRBD1. The CDR3 runs 16 residues. The CDR3 sequence is CVSEKGQGVLNTEAFF. The CDR3 region has the DNA TGTGTCAGCGAGAAAGGTCAGGGGGTTTTGAACACTGAAGCTTTCTTT.

The chain recombines TRBV5-5 with TRBJ1-1; D unresolved. The germline CDR1 and CDR2 sequences are SGHKS and YYEKEE (reference sequence). This CDR3 spans 14 amino acids. The ends were cut back, 4 bases at V and 6 bases at J, with 16 bases in the middle. This chain's CDR3 is CASSMGVGWPEAFF. The CDR3 region has the DNA TGTGCCAGCAGCATGGGAGTGGGATGGCCTGAAGCTTTCTTT.

The V gene is TRBV6-6, the J gene TRBJ2-1; no clear D gene. V dropped 2 bases and J dropped 8 bases, with 13 bases sitting between them. The CDR3 totals 14 residues. Germline CDR1 is MNHNY and CDR2 is SVGAGI (reference sequence). This chain's CDR3 is CASSYRVSQHEQFF. The CDR3 DNA follows: TGTGCCAGCAGTTACAGGGTGTCTCAACATGAGCAGTTCTTC.